The present T cell receptor (beta chain) was sequenced within a study of cytomegalovirus exposure and HLA in healthy donors. Study-wide findings and caveats: Analysis was carried out at a later point, and it linked a missense DCLRE1C variant to TCR beta V- and J-gene trimming.

The PCR contained 60 Vbeta and 13 Jbeta primers. TCRdb's table, derived via immunoSEQ multiplex PCR, lists solely in-frame clones and lacks some. The top ten clones hold under 7% of a sample with 150,000 to 200,000 clones, about four fifths of them seen once. The V end was cut by 4 bases, the J end by 3 bases, with 5 bases between. Germline CDR1 is MNHNS and CDR2 is SASEGT. This CDR3 has 12 residues. With regard to this clone: What it binds is not known.

The J gene is TRBJ2-3, the V gene TRBV6-1; D gene unclear. The sequence was collected from a woman aged 25 to 39 in good health and CMV-seropositive. The sequenced sample was PBMCs. This CDR3 is CASSGQTDTQYF. CDR3 sequence (DNA): TGTGCCAGCAGTGGGCAAACAGATACGCAGTATTTT.